The following is a T cell receptor (beta chain) sequence with its context. With 4 bases clipped from V and 2 bases from J, the junction kept 7 bases outside the gene matches. The length of the CDR3 is 15 residues. Germline V lookup: CDR1 MDHEN, CDR2 SYDVKM. The data were taken from a study of T cell changes during pregnancy in multiple sclerosis. Generated by immunoSEQ multiplex PCR, the TCRdb table keeps only in-frame clones and is missing some. The sample contains about 120,000 clones, 92% of which appear only once. The rearrangement uses TRBV28 and TRBJ2-7, with 8 bases lining up with TRBD1. The TCR sequence derives from a female donor with multiple sclerosis, enrolled in a pregnancy study. Specimen: peripheral blood, collected in the third trimester of pregnancy. The CDR3 loop reads CASSYRTGYTYEQYF. DNA of the CDR3: TGTGCCAGCAGTTACCGGACAGGGTACACCTACGAGCAGTACTTC.